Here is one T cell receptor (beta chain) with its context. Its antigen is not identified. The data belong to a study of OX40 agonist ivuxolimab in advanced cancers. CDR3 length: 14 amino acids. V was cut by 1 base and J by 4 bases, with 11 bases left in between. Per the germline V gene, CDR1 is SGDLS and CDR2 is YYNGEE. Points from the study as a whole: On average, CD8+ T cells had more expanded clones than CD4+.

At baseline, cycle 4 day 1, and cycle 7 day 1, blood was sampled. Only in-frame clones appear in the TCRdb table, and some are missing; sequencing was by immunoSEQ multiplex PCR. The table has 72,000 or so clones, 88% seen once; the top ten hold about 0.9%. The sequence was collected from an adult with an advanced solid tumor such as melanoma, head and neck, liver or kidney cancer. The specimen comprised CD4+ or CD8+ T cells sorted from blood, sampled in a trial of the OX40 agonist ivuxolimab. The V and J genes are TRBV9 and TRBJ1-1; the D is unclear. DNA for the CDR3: TGTGCCAGCAGCGTACTCCCCGATAGCACTGAAGCTTTCTTT. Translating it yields CASSVLPDSTEAFF.